The clone carrying this TCR beta chain occurred many times. Its cognate antigen is unknown. These data are taken from a study of human T cells and chemical hapten exposure. V shed 0 bases and J 9 bases; nucleotides not matched to a gene: 14. The germline CDR1 and CDR2 sequences are DFQATT and SNEGSKA (reference sequence). This CDR3 spans 15 amino acids. Documented time point: patch test 1, 2 weeks after DPC sensitization. The sample's treatment: therapeutic diphenylcyclopropenone sensitization with weekly scalp DPC. Alopecia patients between 18 and 70 years old and suitable for DPC were used as donors. Study-wide findings and caveats: Patch test score was positively correlated with the counts of TCRs that had expanded at PT1.

Per the original methods: Ranging from roughly 20,000 to 750,000, TCR counts per sample had a median value of around 100,000. TCRdb analysed the RACE reads with MiXCR anew, one entry per CDR3 protein. It is TCRdb's table, rather than the study itself, that gives the V and J calls and clone size. The sample has some 80,000 distinct CDR3 sequences, approximately 11% seen once; the top ten hold around 4.5%. The source material was whole blood, sampled in connection with sensitization to the hapten diphenylcyclopropenone (DPC). The chain links TRBV20-1 to TRBJ2-7; 7 nucleotides line up with TRBD2. This sequence originates from a woman aged 45 to 65 with alopecia areata. Some clones in this sample may be carry-over from other donors' samples. The chain's CDR3 is CSARDRLAAPKGQYF. CDR3 DNA: TGCAGTGCTAGAGATAGGCTAGCGGCGCCAAAGGGGCAGTACTTC.